This T cell receptor beta chain originates from a study of patients and donors after allogeneic stem cell transplantation. TCRdb passed the RT-PCR reads through MiXCR, listing each CDR3 protein once. The sample lists hundreds of thousands of distinct CDR3 sequences; 16% were seen once. The V end was cut by 6 bases, the J end by 10 bases, with 16 bases between. This CDR3 is 14 amino acids long. V gene TRBV12-3 or TRBV12-4 combines with J gene TRBJ1-6; the D is unclear. This receptor was obtained from a human donor who was either an allogeneic HSCT recipient or a stem cell or donor lymphocyte infusion donor (not recorded which). It is not recorded whose cells these are; they may come from a transplant donor. The sample was blood, either unsorted or a sorted T cell fraction (not recorded which). CDR3 sequence: CASSQGRSPSPLHF. The CDR3 DNA follows: TGTGCCAGCAGCCAAGGACGGAGCCCCTCACCCCTCCACTTT.